The subject of this entry is one TCR beta chain. As yet, its antigen is unknown. This entry comes from a study of graft-versus-host responses after intestinal transplantation. Study context: Recipients received multivisceral, liver-intestinal, or isolated intestinal transplants. For approximately three years after anti-thymocyte globulin induction, all recipients took tacrolimus and steroids.

The study's findings and limits: Researchers found GvH clones in recipient marrow, and some showed up first in ileum or blood. Circulating GvH clone levels at their peak were associated with HvG declines (early post-transplant).

The repertoire was sequenced with immunoSEQ multiplex PCR; TCRdb's copy has only in-frame clones and lacks some. The sample contains about 29,000 clones, about 80% of which appear only once. There are 16 residues in the CDR3. V was pared by 2 bases and J by 0 bases, with 14 bases between. Germline V gives CDR1 SGHRS, CDR2 YFSETQ. Intraepithelial plus lamina propria lymphocytes were released by processing graft tissue. The chain employs TRBV5-1 and TRBJ1-1; D may be TRBD1 (5 bases). This specimen was ileum tissue, taken 98 days after intestinal transplantation. The receptor was derived from a human patient who received an intestinal transplant, so some T cells may come from the graft donor. In DNA, the CDR3 is TGCGCCAGCAGCTTCCGGGGCCAAGGTCTGAACACTGAAGCTTTCTTT. This sequence encodes CASSFRGQGLNTEAFF.